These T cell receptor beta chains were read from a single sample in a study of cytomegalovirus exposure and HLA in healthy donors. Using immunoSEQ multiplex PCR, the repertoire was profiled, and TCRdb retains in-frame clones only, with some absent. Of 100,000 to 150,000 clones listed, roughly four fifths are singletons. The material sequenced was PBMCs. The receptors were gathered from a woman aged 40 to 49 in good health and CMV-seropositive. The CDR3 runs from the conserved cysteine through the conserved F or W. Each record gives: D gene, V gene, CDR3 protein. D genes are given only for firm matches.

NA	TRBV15	CATSRRREGPNQPQHF
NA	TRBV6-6	CASSPRAGANTEAFF
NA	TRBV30	CAWSALAGNEQFF
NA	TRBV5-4	CASSFGDFRTDTQYF
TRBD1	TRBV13	CASSLSGTVYEQYF
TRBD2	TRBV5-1	CASSLAPTGTSGTYEQYF
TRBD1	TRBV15	CATSGSETGRDEQYF
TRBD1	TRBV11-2	CASSLDLGGDEQFF
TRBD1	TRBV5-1	CASSLSGQGNNEQFF
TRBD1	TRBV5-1	CASSSWTGWNEQFF
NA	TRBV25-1	CASRGPEAFF
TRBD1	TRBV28	CASRPTGGASYEQYF
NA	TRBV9	CASSVEGGTYNEQFF
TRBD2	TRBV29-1	CSVEDRGRAFDEQYF
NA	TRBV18	CASSPEWGEETQYF
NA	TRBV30	CACELGDTQYF
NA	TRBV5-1	CASSPEWTRQANYGYTF
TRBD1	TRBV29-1	CSGVQGNEQFF
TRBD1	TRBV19	CASSVTGNYGYTF
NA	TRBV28	CASNEGYGYTF
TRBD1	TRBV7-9	CASGTGRIYEQYF
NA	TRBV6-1	CASSADRRYTEAFF
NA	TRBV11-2	CASSLNRDLGEQYF
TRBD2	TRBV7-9	CASSSGGASGELFF
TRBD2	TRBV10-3	CAISLAGGRVGFNEQFF
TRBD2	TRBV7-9	CASRFHSGGYVNEQFF
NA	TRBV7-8	CASSLREQAYEQYF
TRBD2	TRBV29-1	CSVVVSGRFLYF
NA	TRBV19	CASTLAPGDTIYF
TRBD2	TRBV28	CASRGLAEIRTYNEQFF